This T cell receptor beta chain emerged from a study of Tregs in tolerant kidney transplant recipients. Study-level points and caveats: Antigen-driven expansion was suggested because donor-specific Tregs expanded more than all Tregs in tolerant patients.

Recipients received nonmyeloablative bone marrow transplants from related graft donors, with transient mixed chimerism. Measured with immunoSEQ multiplex PCR; TCRdb has only the in-frame clones, and not every one. In total, the table holds about 6,300 clones. This CDR3 contains 15 residues. The germline V gene has CDR1 GTSNPN and CDR2 SVGIG (reference sequence). V gave up 3 bases and J gave up 3 bases, with 18 bases separating them. In regard to this clone: The target antigen is unknown. The read ends 3 residues shy of where the CDR3 ends; the end is completed using the germline J gene.

The chain uses TRBV30 and TRBJ2-7; D is tentatively TRBD1 or TRBD2 (6 bases each). The sequences come from CD4+ T cells from blood (PBMCs), collected 6 months after the transplant. The receptor was isolated from a human patient who received a combined kidney and bone marrow transplant. Some of the T cells might come from the graft donor. The CDR3 here is CAWSRGGGNDYEQYF. CDR3 bases read: TGTGCCTGGAGCCGCGGAGGGGGAAACGACTACGAG.